Listed below are T cell receptor beta chains from one sample, sequenced in a study of blood T cell repertoires in COVID-19. The protocol was immunoSEQ multiplex PCR, while the TCRdb copy is restricted to in-frame clones and leaves out a portion. The sample lists 68,000 or so clones, over 60% occurring once. Sequencing was done on a sample of peripheral blood. These receptors originate from a human donor in a cohort sampled during active COVID-19. Each CDR3 is given with its conserved first and last residue. Each record gives: D gene, J gene, V gene, clone size, CDR3 DNA, CDR3 protein. A D gene is named only where the DNA matches it firmly. The size field is filled for only some rows; it gives once, few, many or a size class.

>-|TRBJ2-7|TRBV9|-
TGTGCCAGCAGCGTAGATGGCGGGATGGGATACGAGCAGTACTTC
CASSVDGGMGYEQYF
>-|TRBJ1-4|TRBV2|-
TGTGCTAGCACCCGGACAGCAACTAATGAAAAACTGTTTTTT
CASTRTATNEKLFF
>-|TRBJ1-4|TRBV2|-
TGTGCCAGCAGTGTGTCAAGGGGGAATAGTGAAAAACTGTTTTTT
CASSVSRGNSEKLFF
>TRBD1|TRBJ1-4|TRBV6-5|once
TGTGCCAGCATCTCGGGACAGGGGGGTGAAAAACTGTTTTTT
CASISGQGGEKLFF
>-|TRBJ1-1|TRBV4-1|-
TGCGCCAGCAGCCAAGATTTTGGCAGGGTCATGAACACTGAAGCTTTCTTT
CASSQDFGRVMNTEAFF
>-|TRBJ1-5|TRBV6-2/TRBV6-3|-
TGTGCCAGCAGTTCAGTTCAGGGGTCTCGTAGCAATCAGCCCCAGCATTTT
CASSSVQGSRSNQPQHF
>-|TRBJ1-4|TRBV6-6|few
TGTGCCAGCAGTTACGTCGGACAGCCTAATGAAAAACTGTTTTTT
CASSYVGQPNEKLFF
>TRBD1|TRBJ2-1|TRBV6-2/TRBV6-3|-
TGTGCCAGCAGCCGACAGGGGGCGGGGTACAATGAGCAGTTCTTC
CASSRQGAGYNEQFF
>-|TRBJ2-2|TRBV5-1|-
TGCGCCAGCAGCTTTGCGGGACAGATTACCGGGGAGCTGTTTTTT
CASSFAGQITGELFF
>-|TRBJ1-6|TRBV10-2|-
TGCGCCAGCAGTGAGGCTTCGCGGGAATCACCCCTCCACTTT
CASSEASRESPLHF
>TRBD1|TRBJ2-3|TRBV4-3|-
TGCGCCAGCAGCCAAGTAGGGGGCCACACAGATACGCAGTATTTT
CASSQVGGHTDTQYF
>TRBD1|TRBJ1-2|TRBV29-1|-
TGCAGCGTCCAACAGGGGTACTATGGCTACACCTTC
CSVQQGYYGYTF
>-|TRBJ1-2|TRBV19|-
TGTGCCAGTAGCCTCGGGACACCTACGGGTTATGGCTACACCTTC
CASSLGTPTGYGYTF
>-|TRBJ2-1|TRBV21-1|-
TGTGCCAGCAGCAATTTACCTAGCGGGAGTCTAGATGAGCAGTTCTTC
CASSNLPSGSLDEQFF
>-|TRBJ2-2|TRBV21-1|-
TGTGCCAGCAGCAAAGGGGCCCCACAGGGCACCCGGGAGCTGTTTTTT
CASSKGAPQGTRELFF
>-|TRBJ1-2|TRBV19|-
TGTGCCAGTAGTACCGTTGGACACAGGGCTGACTATGGCTACACCTTC
CASSTVGHRADYGYTF
>TRBD1|TRBJ1-1|TRBV10-3|-
TGTGCCATCAGTGGGGGACAGGGGGACACTGAAGCTTTCTTT
CAISGGQGDTEAFF
>-|TRBJ1-1|TRBV7-2|-
TGTGCCAGCAGCTTAGTAATATTGCAGTCTGAAGCTTTCTTT
CASSLVILQSEAFF
>-|TRBJ1-5|TRBV28|-
TGTGCCAGCAGTTTGTCGGTTGATCAGCCCCAGCATTTT
CASSLSVDQPQHF
>TRBD1|TRBJ1-2|TRBV29-1|-
TGCAGCGTCGTGGACAGGGGCACCTATGGCTACACCTTC
CSVVDRGTYGYTF
>-|TRBJ1-5|TRBV18|-
TGTGCCAGCTCACCTTCCAGGGAAAATCAGCCCCAGCATTTT
CASSPSRENQPQHF
>-|TRBJ1-2|TRBV3-1/TRBV3-2|-
TGTGCCAGCAGCCCTCGTAAGTCGGCACAGGCTAACTATGGCTACACCTTC
CASSPRKSAQANYGYTF
>-|TRBJ2-5|TRBV7-2|-
TGTGCCAGCAGCTTATGGGGGGGGGCTCAAGAGACCCAGTACTTC
CASSLWGGAQETQYF
>TRBD1|TRBJ1-6|TRBV4-3|once
TGCGCCAGCAGCCAGGACGCGACAGGGTCTCCGAATTCACCCCTCCACTTT
CASSQDATGSPNSPLHF
>-|TRBJ2-3|TRBV21-1|once
TGTGCCAGCAGCAGCCGGGACTCAGCCACAGATACGCAGTATTTT
CASSSRDSATDTQYF
>TRBD1|TRBJ1-4|TRBV19|-
TGTGCCAGTAGTATGGGACAGGTTTATGAAAAACTGTTTTTT
CASSMGQVYEKLFF
>-|TRBJ2-7|TRBV23-1|-
TGCGCCAGCAGTCAATCTCGAGAGACAGGATTACCCAAGACCTCCTACGAGCAGTACTTC
CASSQSRETGLPKTSYEQYF
>-|TRBJ2-4|TRBV4-3|-
TGCGCCAGCAGCCAAGATGGGCATGGCGTCGGGCAGGGTCGGTCCAAAAACATTCAGTACTTC
CASSQDGHGVGQGRSKNIQYF
>-|TRBJ2-2|TRBV29-1|once
TGCAGCGTTGAAGATCGGGGGTCCGGATGGTCCGGGGAGCTGTTTTTT
CSVEDRGSGWSGELFF
>-|TRBJ1-3|TRBV10-3|-
TGTGCCATCAGGAAAGGCGAGGGATCTGGAAACACCATATATTTT
CAIRKGEGSGNTIYF
>TRBD2|TRBJ2-1|TRBV3-1/TRBV3-2|-
TGTGCCAGCAGCCAAGGACTAGCGGGGAATGAGCAGTTCTTC
CASSQGLAGNEQFF
>-|TRBJ2-1|TRBV11-2|-
TGTGCCAGCAGCTCCGCGGGTTATGAGCAGTTCTTC
CASSSAGYEQFF
>TRBD2|TRBJ2-7|TRBV10-2|-
TGCGCCAGCAGTTGGGGGACTAGCGGTATCTACGAGCAGTACTTC
CASSWGTSGIYEQYF
>-|TRBJ1-5|TRBV19|few
TGTGCCAGTAGTATTCGGGGCGGGGGTAGTCAGCCCCAGCATTTT
CASSIRGGGSQPQHF
>TRBD2|TRBJ2-7|TRBV15|-
TGTGCCACCAGCAGGGGACTAGCGGGGGGCTACGAGCAGTACTTC
CATSRGLAGGYEQYF
>TRBD1|TRBJ2-3|TRBV28|-
TGTGCCAGCAGGGGACAGGGAATCGGCACAGATACGCAGTATTTT
CASRGQGIGTDTQYF
>-|TRBJ2-6|TRBV18|-
TGTGCCAGCTCACCCCGGGGAGCTGGGGCCAACGTCCTGACTTTC
CASSPRGAGANVLTF
>TRBD1|TRBJ1-5|TRBV4-3|-
TGCGCCAGCAGCCAAGATCCCCCGGACAGGGGCTGGCAGCCCCAGCATTTT
CASSQDPPDRGWQPQHF
>TRBD2|TRBJ2-1|TRBV6-5|-
TGTGCCAGCAGTTACGTGGGCGGGGGGGGCAATGAGCAGTTCTTC
CASSYVGGGGNEQFF
>-|TRBJ1-5|TRBV28|-
TGTGCCAGCAGTTCAGTGACACCTAGCAATCAGCCCCAGCATTTT
CASSSVTPSNQPQHF
>-|TRBJ2-3|TRBV5-1|-
TGCGCCAGCAGCTCCCGGCCAACAGGAATGTCTAGCACAGATACGCAGTATTTT
CASSSRPTGMSSTDTQYF
>-|TRBJ1-3|TRBV19|-
TGTGCCAGTAGTATGATGGGGCGCAGGGGAAACACCATATATTTT
CASSMMGRRGNTIYF
>-|TRBJ1-1|TRBV5-5|-
TGTGCCAGCAGCTTTCGTGCGGGACGATCGAACACTGAAGCTTTCTTT
CASSFRAGRSNTEAFF
>-|TRBJ1-1|TRBV2|-
TGTGCCAGCTCCCAGGACACTGAAGCTTTCTTT
CASSQDTEAFF
>-|TRBJ1-3|TRBV28|-
TGTGCCAGCAGTTTTGAAGGGGATTACTCTGGAAACACCATATATTTT
CASSFEGDYSGNTIYF
>-|TRBJ1-1|TRBV7-2|-
TGTGCCAGCAGCCACAACGGGGGGGCTCACACTGAAGCTTTCTTT
CASSHNGGAHTEAFF
>-|TRBJ2-1|TRBV15|-
TGTGCCACCAGCAGAGCAGCAGGTCCCTACAATGAGCAGTTCTTC
CATSRAAGPYNEQFF
>TRBD1|TRBJ1-2|TRBV5-1|few
TGCGCCAGCAGCCCCGCGGACAGGGGCAATGGCTACACCTTC
CASSPADRGNGYTF
>TRBD1|TRBJ1-2|TRBV15|few
TGTGCCACCAGCAGCGGGACAGCTCCTAACTATGGCTACACCTTC
CATSSGTAPNYGYTF
>-|TRBJ2-3|TRBV28|-
TGTGCCAGCAGTCTTGAGCGTGATACGCAGTATTTT
CASSLERDTQYF